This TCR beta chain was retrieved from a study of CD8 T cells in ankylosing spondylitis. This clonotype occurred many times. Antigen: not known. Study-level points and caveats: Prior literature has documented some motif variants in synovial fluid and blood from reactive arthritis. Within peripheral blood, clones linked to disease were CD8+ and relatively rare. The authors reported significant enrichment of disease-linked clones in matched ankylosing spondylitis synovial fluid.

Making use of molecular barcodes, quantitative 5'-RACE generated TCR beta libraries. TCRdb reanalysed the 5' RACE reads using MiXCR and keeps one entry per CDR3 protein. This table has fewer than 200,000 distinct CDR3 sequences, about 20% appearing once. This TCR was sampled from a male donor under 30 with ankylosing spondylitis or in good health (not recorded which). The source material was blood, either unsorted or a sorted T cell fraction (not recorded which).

CDR3 DNA: TGCAGTGCGGTCATAGCGGGAGGACATTACAATGAGCAGTTCTTC. Protein sequence: CSAVIAGGHYNEQFF. The rearrangement uses TRBV20-1 and TRBJ2-1, with 10 bases lining up with TRBD2. The J segment lost 4 bases and the V segment lost 6 bases, leaving 9 bases of the junction unmatched. The CDR3 spans 15 residues. Germline loops: CDR1 DFQATT, CDR2 SNEGSKA (reference sequence).